The 21 T cell receptor beta chains below all came from one sample that was sequenced in a study of blood T cell repertoires in COVID-19. The repertoire was sequenced with immunoSEQ multiplex PCR; TCRdb's copy has only in-frame clones and lacks some. The sample has roughly 160,000 clones; around 84% are singletons. Sequencing was performed on peripheral blood. These receptors were collected from a man between 60 and 70 years old with COVID-19, enrolled during active disease.

V is TRBV19 and J is TRBJ2-5; 9 positions agree with TRBD1. V shed 6 bases, J shed 0 bases, and the junction held 11 bases outside the gene matches. The CDR3 has 17 amino acids. The germline CDR1 and CDR2 sequences are LNHDA and SQIVND (reference sequence). In DNA form, the CDR3 reads TGTGCCAGTAGCCGGACAGGGGTAGACCTGTACCAAGAGACCCAGTACTTC. As protein: CASSRTGVDLYQETQYF. Full variable domain (outside the CDR3, taken from reference TRBV19 and TRBJ2-5): DGGITQSPKYLFRKEGQNVTLSCEQNLNHDAMYWYRQDPGQGLRLIYYSQIVNDFQKGDIAEGYSVSREKKESFPLTVTSAQKNPTAFYLCASSRTGVDLYQETQYFGPGTRLLVL.

Points on this clone: A junction boundary mismatches the germline segment, possibly from a read error. The chain combines TRBV7-2 with TRBJ2-1; 10 bases map to TRBD2. The V gene's germline CDR1 is SGHTA and CDR2 FQGNSA. The CDR3 covers 16 residues. CDR3 nucleotides: TGTGCCAGCAACTTAGGGGTAGGACTAGCGGACTTCCCGGAGTTCTTC. Residues: CASNLGVGLADFPEFF.

This chain joins TRBV6-6 and TRBJ1-2; possible D gene TRBD1, 6 bases. Germline V CDR1 and CDR2: MNHNY, SVGAGI (reference sequence). V dropped 0 bases and J dropped 4 bases, with 6 bases sitting between them. The CDR3 totals 13 residues. CDR3 region: CASSYSTGYGYTF. As DNA, the CDR3 is TGTGCCAGCAGTTACTCGACAGGCTATGGCTACACCTTC.

The chain employs TRBV18 and TRBJ2-2, with a weak D call TRBD1 (5 bases). The CDR3 spans 16 residues. The germline gives CDR1 KGHSH, CDR2 LQKENI. V dropped 0 bases and J dropped 5 bases, with 13 bases sitting between them. The CDR3 DNA reads TGTGCCAGCTCACCACCGTCCCAGGGAAATACCGGGGAGCTGTTTTTT. This sequence encodes CASSPPSQGNTGELFF.

The genes are TRBV19 and TRBJ1-2, with 10 positions matching TRBD1. V shed 5 bases and J 3 bases; nucleotides not matched to a gene: 6. The germline gives CDR1 LNHDA, CDR2 SQIVND (reference sequence). The CDR3 spans 15 residues. The CDR3 spells CASSPGDRGHYGYTF. The CDR3 nucleotides are TGTGCCAGTAGTCCTGGGGACAGGGGCCACTATGGCTACACCTTC. Filled out from reference TRBV19 and TRBJ1-2, the complete variable domain reads DGGITQSPKYLFRKEGQNVTLSCEQNLNHDAMYWYRQDPGQGLRLIYYSQIVNDFQKGDIAEGYSVSREKKESFPLTVTSAQKNPTAFYLCASSPGDRGHYGYTFGSGTRLTVV.

In DNA form, the CDR3 reads TGTGCCAGCAGTACAGGGGGCGGAAACGGCTACACCTTC. Translated, it gives CASSTGGGNGYTF. This chain joins TRBV6-6 and TRBJ1-2; 9 nucleotides agree with TRBD1. CDR1 is MNHNY and CDR2 is SVGAGI in the germline V gene (reference sequence). The junction had 6 bases not matched to a gene; V was cut back by 5 bases and J by 8 bases. The CDR3 spans 13 residues.

The genes are TRBV28 and TRBJ2-4; D gene ambiguous. CDR1 is MDHEN and CDR2 is SYDVKM in the germline V gene. The germline V and J ends were trimmed by 2 bases and 0 bases, with 11 bases remaining between them. This CDR3 is built from 16 residues. As DNA, the CDR3 is TGTGCCAGCAGTTTAGCAGGCTCCCTAGCCAAAAACATTCAGTACTTC. It encodes CASSLAGSLAKNIQYF.

This chain joins TRBV19 and TRBJ1-3; D not resolved. The V and J ends lost 5 bases and 1 base respectively, with 6 bases between them. The CDR3 totals 13 residues. Germline assignment: CDR1 LNHDA and CDR2 SQIVND (reference sequence). Here the CDR3 DNA reads TGTGCCAGTAGTCGGGTTTCTGGAAACACCATATATTTT. Its translation: CASSRVSGNTIYF.

The rearrangement links TRBV6-6 to TRBJ1-6, with 8 bases matching TRBD1. V lost 7 bases, J lost 7 bases, and 9 bases stayed unmatched. The length of the CDR3 is 15 residues. Germline assignment: CDR1 MNHNY and CDR2 SVGAGI (reference sequence). The CDR3 sequence is CASTMNQGANSPLHF. The CDR3 DNA sequence: TGTGCCAGCACCATGAACCAGGGGGCCAATTCACCCCTCCACTTT.

The rearrangement uses TRBV28 and TRBJ1-2, with D possibly being TRBD1 (5 bases). The CDR3 loop spans 13 amino acids. Germline loops: CDR1 MDHEN, CDR2 SYDVKM. Trimming pared 7 bases from V and 4 bases from J, leaving 13 bases between. The CDR3 here is CASITGTSYGYTF. The CDR3 nucleotides read TGTGCCAGCATCACCGGGACTTCCTATGGCTACACCTTC.

The gene calls are TRBV6-2 or TRBV6-3 and TRBJ1-2; D call uncertain. The germline gives CDR1 MNHEY, CDR2 SVGEGT. Trimming took off 3 bases at V and 4 bases at J, with 12 bases between the two ends. The CDR3 is 14 residues long. CDR3 DNA sequence: TGTGCCAGCAGTTATGCCCTGGCATCCTATGGCTACACCTTC. Translated: CASSYALASYGYTF.

The V call is TRBV18, the J call TRBJ2-7; 9 nucleotides agree with TRBD2. Unmatched junction bases numbered 10, after V lost 1 base and J lost 3 bases. The CDR3 runs to 17 residues. Germline assignment: CDR1 KGHSH and CDR2 LQKENI. CDR3 in amino acids: CASSPRRSGGPGYEQYF. The CDR3 nucleotides are TGTGCCAGCTCACCACGCCGGAGCGGGGGGCCCGGCTACGAGCAGTACTTC.

V gene TRBV19 combines with J gene TRBJ2-7; 8 nucleotides align to TRBD1. The J segment lost 5 bases and the V segment lost 5 bases, leaving 8 bases of the junction unmatched. From germline, CDR1 is LNHDA and CDR2 SQIVND (reference sequence). This CDR3 contains 14 residues. The CDR3 loop is CASSFQTGVHEQYF. The CDR3 DNA is TGTGCCAGTAGTTTCCAGACAGGGGTCCACGAGCAGTACTTC.

The J gene is TRBJ2-2, the V gene TRBV27, with D perhaps TRBD1 (7 bases). V lost 6 bases and J 4 bases, leaving 15 bases between the germline ends. CDR3 length equals 15 residues. Germline lookup yields CDR1 MNHEY and CDR2 SMNVEV (reference sequence). The CDR3 region is CASRPRQGGTGELFF. In nucleotides, the CDR3 is TGTGCCAGCAGACCCAGACAGGGAGGCACCGGGGAGCTGTTTTTT.

This rearrangement joins TRBV19 to TRBJ1-3, with D possibly being TRBD1 (5 bases). V lost 7 bases to trimming and J lost 4 bases, with 17 bases between them. The CDR3 is made up of 15 amino acids. Germline CDR1 reads LNHDA; CDR2 reads SQIVND (reference sequence). The CDR3 region is CASTSPGVQGNTIYF. CDR3 nucleotide sequence: TGTGCCAGTACCAGCCCGGGGGTCCAGGGAAACACCATATATTTT.

The V call is TRBV4-3, the J call TRBJ1-2; D is uncertain. The CDR3 has 14 residues. Germline CDR1 reads LGHNA; CDR2 reads YSLEER. V lost 1 base and J lost 4, with 10 bases in between. As DNA, the CDR3 is TGCGCCAGCAGCCAAGGGGTAGGAGGCTATGGCTACACCTTC. Translating it yields CASSQGVGGYGYTF.

This clone is a singleton in its sample. This chain links TRBV5-1 with TRBJ2-2; perhaps TRBD2 as D (5 bases). Trimming shortened V by 0 bases and J by 0 bases, and 6 bases separated the two germline ends. The CDR3 covers 15 residues. Germline CDR1 SGHRS, CDR2 YFSETQ. The CDR3 protein is CASSLETTNTGELFF. The DNA of the CDR3 is TGCGCCAGCAGCTTGGAGACTACGAACACCGGGGAGCTGTTTTTT.

The V call is TRBV6-5, the J call TRBJ1-6, with 7 bases identical to TRBD1. Looked up from germline, CDR1 is MNHEY and CDR2 is SVGAGI. This CDR3 is 16 amino acids long. J was trimmed by 7 bases and V by 0 bases; bases with no gene match: 6. The CDR3 bases are TGTGCCAGCAGTTACTCATCAGGGACAGTGAATTCACCCCTCCACTTT. Translated: CASSYSSGTVNSPLHF.

V usage is TRBV30 and J usage is TRBJ2-2; a weak D match, TRBD1 (5 bases). This CDR3 region has 14 residues. V was pared by 5 bases and J by 1 base, with 11 bases between. From germline, CDR1 is GTSNPN and CDR2 SVGIG (reference sequence). The CDR3 here is CAWGTGLNTGELFF. The CDR3 DNA reads as TGTGCCTGGGGAACAGGCTTGAACACCGGGGAGCTGTTTTTT.

The V and J genes are TRBV7-3 and TRBJ2-3; TRBD2 agrees at 7 bases. This CDR3 has 15 residues. The J segment lost 4 bases and the V segment lost 0 bases, leaving 4 bases of the junction unmatched. CDR1 and CDR2 (germline): SGHTA, FQGTGA. The CDR3 here is CASSLTGGVPDTQYF. The CDR3 DNA sequence: TGTGCCAGCAGCTTAACGGGAGGGGTTCCAGATACGCAGTATTTT. Combining the CDR3 with reference TRBV7-3 and TRBJ2-3 gives the whole variable domain GAGVSQTPSNKVTEKGKYVELRCDPISGHTALYWYRQSLGQGPEFLIYFQGTGAADDSGLPNDRFFAVRPEGSVSTLKIQRTERGDSAVYLCASSLTGGVPDTQYFGPGTRLTVL.

This sequence joins TRBV6-6 and TRBJ1-1; the D gene is possibly TRBD1 (6 bases). Germline V gene sequence: CDR1 MNHNY, CDR2 SVGAGI (reference sequence). Trimming took 6 bases from V and 0 from J, leaving 11 bases between them. CDR3 size: 14 residues. CDR3 sequence (DNA): TGTGCCAGCAGCGGCAGGGGAATGAACACTGAAGCTTTCTTT. Its translation: CASSGRGMNTEAFF.